This TCR beta chain was identified in a study of cytomegalovirus exposure and HLA in healthy donors. Study-level results: Earlier analysis found most TCR beta V segments productive about 87% or about 30% of the time. There were 150 to 200 TCR beta chains listed as cytomegalovirus-associated. There were several of the most significant clusters that appeared linked to common viral pathogens in a later analysis. Sequencing had likely introduced a cluster of highly shared sequence variants as an artifact.

Amplification used 60 Vbeta primers and 13 Jbeta primers. Using immunoSEQ multiplex PCR, the repertoire was profiled, and TCRdb retains in-frame clones only, with some absent. The profile shows 150,000 to 200,000 clones, about 80% of them singletons. Germline V CDR1 and CDR2: MNHEY, SVGAGI. V was pared by 0 bases and J by 7 bases, with 6 bases of the junction left unmatched. The CDR3 is made up of 15 amino acids. As concerns this clone: The antigen remains unidentified.

The chain links TRBV6-5 to TRBJ2-5, with 9 bases lining up with TRBD1. Sequencing was performed on PBMCs. This clonotype was sampled from a young man in good health and CMV-seropositive. The CDR3: CASSYSGQGTVTQYF. For the CDR3, the DNA is TGTGCCAGCAGTTACTCGGGACAGGGTACGGTGACCCAGTACTTC.